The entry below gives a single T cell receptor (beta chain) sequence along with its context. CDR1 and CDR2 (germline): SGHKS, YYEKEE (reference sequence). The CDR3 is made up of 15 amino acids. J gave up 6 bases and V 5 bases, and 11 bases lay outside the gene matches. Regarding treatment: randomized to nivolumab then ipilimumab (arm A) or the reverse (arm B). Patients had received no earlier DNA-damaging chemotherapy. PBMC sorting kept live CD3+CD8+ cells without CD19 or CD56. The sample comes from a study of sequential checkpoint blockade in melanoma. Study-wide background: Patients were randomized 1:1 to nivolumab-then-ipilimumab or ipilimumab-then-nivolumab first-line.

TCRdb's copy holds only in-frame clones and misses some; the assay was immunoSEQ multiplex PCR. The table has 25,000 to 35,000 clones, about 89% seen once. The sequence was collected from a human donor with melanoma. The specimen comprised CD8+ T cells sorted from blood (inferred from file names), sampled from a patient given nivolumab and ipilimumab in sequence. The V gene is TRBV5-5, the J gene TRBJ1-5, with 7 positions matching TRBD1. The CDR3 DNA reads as TGTGCCAGCAGATCGACAGGGATCGTTGGTCAGCCCCAGCATTTT. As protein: CASRSTGIVGQPQHF.